The next 4 T cell receptor beta chains were all read from a single sample in a study of PD-1 blockade in classical Hodgkin lymphoma. Every patient experienced relapse after autologous stem cell transplantation, and brentuximab vedotin exposure varied. CD4+ T cells were purified from thawed PBMCs by magnetic negative selection. The assay was immunoSEQ multiplex PCR, and TCRdb's table has in-frame clones only and misses some. The top ten hold about 4% of the sample, which has under 8,500 clones, about 77% seen once. The sample here was CD4+ T cells from blood, taken at baseline. These receptors all come from a human donor with classical Hodgkin lymphoma.

The genes are TRBV15 and TRBJ2-1; D possibly corresponds to TRBD2 (5 bases). The CDR3 has 14 amino acids. The V and J ends lost 0 bases and 9 bases respectively, with 12 bases between them. Germline V lookup: CDR1 LNHNV, CDR2 YYDKDF (reference sequence). For the CDR3, the DNA is TGTGCCACCAGCAGAGATCGGCTGGGGAGTGAGCAGTTCTTC. As protein: CATSRDRLGSEQFF.

The V gene is TRBV4-1, the J gene TRBJ2-3; 7 nucleotides align to TRBD2. CDR1 is MGHRA and CDR2 is YSYEKL in the germline V gene. V trimming: 1 base; J trimming: 0 bases; junction bases outside the gene matches: 10. The CDR3 covers 18 residues. The CDR3 loop reads CASSQVRGSGPSTDTQYF. The CDR3 nucleotides are TGCGCCAGCAGCCAAGTTAGAGGTAGCGGGCCCAGCACAGATACGCAGTATTTT.

The chain joins TRBV25-1 to TRBJ1-1; D perhaps matches TRBD1 (6 bases). The germline V gene has CDR1 MGHDK and CDR2 SYGVNS. V lost 1 base and J 1 base, leaving 7 bases between the germline ends. The CDR3 runs 14 residues. The CDR3 DNA reads as TGTGCCAGCAGTGAATGGGGACAGAACACTGAAGCTTTCTTT. It codes for CASSEWGQNTEAFF.

This chain uses TRBV11-3 with TRBJ2-6; D is unresolved. Trimming cost V 4 bases and J 0 bases, with 10 bases left between them. The CDR3 spans 16 residues. Germline values: CDR1 SGHNT, CDR2 YENEEA. CDR3 in amino acids: CASSSDGRSGANVLTF. The CDR3 bases are TGTGCCAGCAGCTCGGACGGACGCTCTGGGGCCAACGTCCTGACTTTC.